This T cell receptor beta chain originates from a study of blood T cell repertoires in COVID-19. Across the study: Researchers got acute and convalescent COVID-19 samples from the United States, Italy and Spain.

The CDR3 runs 15 residues. Germline lookup yields CDR1 LGHNA and CDR2 YSLEER. With 0 bases removed from V and 0 bases from J, the gap between germline ends came to 8 bases. The method was immunoSEQ multiplex PCR; TCRdb's version includes in-frame clones alone and lacks a portion of them. In the table there are under 300,000 clones, nearly 90% of which are singletons. The chain employs TRBV4-3 and TRBJ1-1, with D hard to call. Input material: peripheral blood. The TCR originated in a woman aged 55-69 years with COVID-19, enrolled during active disease. CDR3 sequence reads: CASSQDYRVNTEAFF. CDR3 in DNA: TGCGCCAGCAGCCAAGATTATCGGGTGAACACTGAAGCTTTCTTT.